These 22 T cell receptor beta chains were all obtained from the same sample, sequenced in a study of blood T cell repertoires in COVID-19. Sequencing was performed with immunoSEQ multiplex PCR; in TCRdb, only in-frame clones are kept and a portion is missing. Of a few hundred thousand clones in the sample, 70% to 90% were seen once. The sequenced sample was PBMCs or T cells enriched from blood (not recorded which). These receptors all come from a man under 40 who had recovered from COVID-19.

The J gene is TRBJ2-1, the V gene TRBV12-3 or TRBV12-4, with D maybe TRBD2 (7 bases). The CDR3 has 13 residues. Trimming cost V 5 bases and J 8 bases, with 13 bases left between them. The CDR3 sequence: CASSTKGGDEQFF. The DNA for the CDR3 is TGTGCCAGCAGTACAAAGGGGGGGGATGAGCAGTTCTTC.

This chain uses TRBV7-9 with TRBJ1-6; 9 bases are shared with TRBD1. Germline CDR1 and CDR2: SEHNR and FQNEAQ (reference sequence). The CDR3 extends over 16 amino acids. V trimming: 4 bases; J trimming: 7 bases; junction bases outside the gene matches: 8. CDR3 amino acids: CASSSHGQGLNSPLHF. CDR3 bases: TGTGCCAGCAGCTCCCACGGACAGGGGTTGAATTCACCCCTCCACTTT.

This clone occurred once. V is TRBV19 and J is TRBJ1-2; tentatively, D is TRBD1 (6 bases). V shed 1 base and J shed 7 bases, with 7 bases lying between them. The CDR3 sequence is 12 residues long. CDR1 is LNHDA, CDR2 SQIVND, per germline (reference sequence). The CDR3 is CASSIAGAGYTF. The CDR3 nucleotides are TGTGCCAGTAGTATAGCAGGGGCTGGCTACACCTTC.

Worth noting for this clone: Within the sample, other DNA sequences also encode this same CDR3. The chain is built from TRBV5-4 and TRBJ2-5; 7 nucleotides match TRBD2. Germline V gene lookup returns CDR1 SGHNT and CDR2 YYREEE (reference sequence). The trim removed 4 bases at V and 2 bases at J, leaving 5 bases unmatched. The CDR3 has 14 residues. The DNA of the CDR3 is TGTGCCAGCAGCGGCGGGACTACGCAAGAGACCCAGTACTTC. Translation gives CASSGGTTQETQYF.

The chain recombines TRBV19 with TRBJ2-2; tentative D call: TRBD2 (5 bases). Germline lookup yields CDR1 LNHDA and CDR2 SQIVND (reference sequence). CDR3 length: 15 residues. Deletions cut 6 bases from V and 4 bases from J, with 15 bases between. CDR3 in DNA: TGTGCCAGTAGGGCTTCGGGAAGTGGCACCGGGGAGCTGTTTTTT. Residues: CASRASGSGTGELFF.

The chain carries TRBV27 and TRBJ2-7, with 11 bases identical to TRBD2. Germline V gene data show CDR1 as MNHEY and CDR2 as SMNVEV (reference sequence). This CDR3 has 15 amino acids. Unmatched junction bases numbered 6, after V lost 3 bases and J lost 5 bases. Here the CDR3 reads CASSFSGGAPHEQYF. CDR3 coding DNA: TGTGCCAGCAGTTTTAGCGGGGGGGCCCCCCACGAGCAGTACTTC.

The chain combines TRBV6-5 with TRBJ2-5, with D maybe TRBD2 (7 bases). The CDR3 extends over 16 amino acids. The ends were cut back, 0 bases at V and 5 bases at J, with 16 bases in the middle. The germline V gene encodes CDR1 MNHEY and CDR2 SVGAGI. The CDR3 spells CASSYSNGGPTETQYF. CDR3 bases: TGTGCCAGCAGTTACTCGAACGGGGGGCCGACGGAGACCCAGTACTTC.

The rearrangement joins TRBV3-1 (or the pseudogene TRBV3-2) to TRBJ2-7, with 8 bases fitting TRBD1. Germline-derived CDR1 and CDR2 are LGHDT and YNNKEL (reference sequence). Trimming took 4 bases from V and 6 from J; bases not matched to a gene: 5. This CDR3 spans 13 amino acids. The CDR3 region is CASSRQGSAEQYF. In DNA form, the CDR3 reads TGTGCCAGCAGCCGACAGGGGTCCGCCGAGCAGTACTTC.

CDR3 protein: CASSSGVVGEGYTF. CDR3 DNA: TGTGCCAGCAGCTCAGGGGTTGTGGGGGAAGGCTACACCTTC. The V and J genes are TRBV5-6 and TRBJ1-2; TRBD1 is a possible D gene (6 bases). The CDR3 consists of 14 residues. V gave up 3 bases and J gave up 8 bases, with 17 bases separating them. Germline V gene sequence: CDR1 SGHDT, CDR2 YYEEEE.

Only a few counts were recorded for this clone. In DNA form, the CDR3 reads TGTGCCAGCAGTTCGTACAGGGTCTACGAGCAGTACTTC. The encoded protein is CASSSYRVYEQYF. The chain is built from TRBV27 and TRBJ2-7; a weak D match, TRBD1 (6 bases). V was clipped by 4 bases and J by 3 bases, with 10 bases between them. Germline V gene data show CDR1 as MNHEY and CDR2 as SMNVEV (reference sequence). The CDR3 length is 13 residues.

For the CDR3, the DNA is TGTGCCAGCAGTTACTCGTCCGGGAACCGGGTCGAGCAGTACTTC. Its translation is CASSYSSGNRVEQYF. This chain uses TRBV6-2 or TRBV6-3 with TRBJ2-7, with TRBD2 as a possible D gene (5 bases). The CDR3 is made up of 15 amino acids. Germline CDR1 MNHEY, CDR2 SVGEGT. V shed 0 bases and J shed 6 bases, with 15 bases lying between them.

V usage is TRBV25-1 and J usage is TRBJ2-3; tentatively, D is TRBD2 (6 bases). Germline assignment: CDR1 MGHDK and CDR2 SYGVNS. The CDR3 is made up of 16 amino acids. Deletions cut 4 bases from V and 1 base from J, with 15 bases between. For the CDR3, the DNA is TGTGCCAGCAGTGGGTTAACTAGCAGAGGCACAGATACGCAGTATTTT. Translated, it gives CASSGLTSRGTDTQYF.

The chain is built from TRBV6-5 and TRBJ1-6, with 7 bases matching TRBD1. CDR3 size: 15 residues. Trimming removed 6 bases from V and 7 bases from J; junction bases left unmatched: 9. Per the germline V gene, CDR1 is MNHEY and CDR2 is SVGAGI. The CDR3 protein is CASRRTQGINSPLHF. For the CDR3, the DNA is TGTGCCAGCAGACGTACACAGGGGATCAATTCACCCCTCCACTTT.

A single count supports this clone. The CDR3 nucleotides read TGTGCCAGCAGCTTGTTTCCCGGACAGGGTCTGACTGAAGCTTTCTTT. Translation gives CASSLFPGQGLTEAFF. This chain connects TRBV5-6 to TRBJ1-1; 8 bases map to TRBD1. Looked up from germline, CDR1 is SGHDT and CDR2 is YYEEEE. The trim removed 1 base at V and 5 bases at J, leaving 10 bases unmatched. This CDR3 spans 16 amino acids.

This clone showed up just once. The chain joins TRBV5-5 to TRBJ2-7; TRBD1 might be the D (5 bases). The CDR3 is 14 residues long. Trimming cost V 4 bases and J 1 base, with 12 bases left between them. Germline CDR1 SGHKS, CDR2 YYEKEE (reference sequence). The CDR3 DNA sequence: TGTGCCAGCAGCAAGAGGACACAGTCCTACGAGCAGTACTTC. Translating it yields CASSKRTQSYEQYF.

This clone was observed a few times. The V call is TRBV4-2, the J call TRBJ1-4, with 9 positions matching TRBD1. Trimming cost V 1 base and J 7 bases; bases outside gene matches: 7. The length of the CDR3 is 16 residues. Germline V gene data show CDR1 as LGHNA and CDR2 as YNFKEQ. CDR3 loop: CASSQGRGQGGEKLFF. CDR3 nucleotide sequence: TGTGCCAGCAGCCAAGGAAGGGGACAGGGAGGTGAAAAACTGTTTTTT.

The chain's CDR3 is CASSGQGGGYTF. CDR3 coding DNA: TGTGCCAGCAGTGGCCAGGGTGGTGGCTACACCTTC. The chain recombines TRBV2 with TRBJ1-2, with D perhaps matching TRBD1 (5 bases). With 4 bases removed from V and 7 bases from J, the gap between germline ends came to 10 bases. CDR3 length equals 12 residues. Per germline, CDR1 SNHLY and CDR2 FYNNEI.

The V and J genes are TRBV4-1 and TRBJ1-4; D is unclear. The CDR3 has 21 residues. Germline V CDR1 and CDR2: MGHRA, YSYEKL. Trimming shortened V by 1 base and J by 0 bases, and 24 bases separated the two germline ends. CDR3 sequence (DNA): TGCGCCAGCAGCCAAGGATTTCCCGTGGCAGAAAAAGATGCAACTAATGAAAAACTGTTTTTT. It specifies CASSQGFPVAEKDATNEKLFF.

This chain connects TRBV19 to TRBJ1-1; TRBD1 aligns across 7 bases. Germline V lookup: CDR1 LNHDA, CDR2 SQIVND (reference sequence). V was pared by 5 bases and J by 2 bases, with 5 bases of the junction left unmatched. The CDR3 has 14 amino acids. The CDR3, as DNA: TGTGCCAGTAGTTCGACAGGGCTCAACACTGAAGCTTTCTTT. It specifies CASSSTGLNTEAFF.

This chain connects TRBV19 to TRBJ1-1; D is unresolved. The V and J ends lost 4 bases and 1 base respectively, with 10 bases between them. CDR1 is LNHDA, CDR2 SQIVND, per germline (reference sequence). This CDR3 comprises 14 residues. The CDR3 sequence: CASSKTRRNTEAFF. CDR3 coding DNA: TGTGCCAGTAGTAAAACCCGGAGGAACACTGAAGCTTTCTTT.

The chain combines TRBV5-6 with TRBJ2-5, with D unclear. There are 14 residues in the CDR3. In germline, CDR1 is SGHDT, CDR2 YYEEEE. Deletions cut 0 bases from V and 1 base from J, with 7 bases between. CDR3 protein: CASSLGGSQETQYF. The CDR3 DNA is TGTGCCAGCAGCTTGGGCGGCTCCCAAGAGACCCAGTACTTC.

The V call is TRBV27, the J call TRBJ2-3; D is perhaps TRBD1 (6 bases). Per germline, CDR1 MNHEY and CDR2 SMNVEV (reference sequence). CDR3 size: 16 residues. V was pared by 5 bases and J by 3 bases, with 18 bases between. CDR3 protein: CASSPSAGEKTDTQYF. The CDR3 DNA sequence: TGTGCCAGCAGTCCGTCGGCAGGGGAAAAGACAGATACGCAGTATTTT.